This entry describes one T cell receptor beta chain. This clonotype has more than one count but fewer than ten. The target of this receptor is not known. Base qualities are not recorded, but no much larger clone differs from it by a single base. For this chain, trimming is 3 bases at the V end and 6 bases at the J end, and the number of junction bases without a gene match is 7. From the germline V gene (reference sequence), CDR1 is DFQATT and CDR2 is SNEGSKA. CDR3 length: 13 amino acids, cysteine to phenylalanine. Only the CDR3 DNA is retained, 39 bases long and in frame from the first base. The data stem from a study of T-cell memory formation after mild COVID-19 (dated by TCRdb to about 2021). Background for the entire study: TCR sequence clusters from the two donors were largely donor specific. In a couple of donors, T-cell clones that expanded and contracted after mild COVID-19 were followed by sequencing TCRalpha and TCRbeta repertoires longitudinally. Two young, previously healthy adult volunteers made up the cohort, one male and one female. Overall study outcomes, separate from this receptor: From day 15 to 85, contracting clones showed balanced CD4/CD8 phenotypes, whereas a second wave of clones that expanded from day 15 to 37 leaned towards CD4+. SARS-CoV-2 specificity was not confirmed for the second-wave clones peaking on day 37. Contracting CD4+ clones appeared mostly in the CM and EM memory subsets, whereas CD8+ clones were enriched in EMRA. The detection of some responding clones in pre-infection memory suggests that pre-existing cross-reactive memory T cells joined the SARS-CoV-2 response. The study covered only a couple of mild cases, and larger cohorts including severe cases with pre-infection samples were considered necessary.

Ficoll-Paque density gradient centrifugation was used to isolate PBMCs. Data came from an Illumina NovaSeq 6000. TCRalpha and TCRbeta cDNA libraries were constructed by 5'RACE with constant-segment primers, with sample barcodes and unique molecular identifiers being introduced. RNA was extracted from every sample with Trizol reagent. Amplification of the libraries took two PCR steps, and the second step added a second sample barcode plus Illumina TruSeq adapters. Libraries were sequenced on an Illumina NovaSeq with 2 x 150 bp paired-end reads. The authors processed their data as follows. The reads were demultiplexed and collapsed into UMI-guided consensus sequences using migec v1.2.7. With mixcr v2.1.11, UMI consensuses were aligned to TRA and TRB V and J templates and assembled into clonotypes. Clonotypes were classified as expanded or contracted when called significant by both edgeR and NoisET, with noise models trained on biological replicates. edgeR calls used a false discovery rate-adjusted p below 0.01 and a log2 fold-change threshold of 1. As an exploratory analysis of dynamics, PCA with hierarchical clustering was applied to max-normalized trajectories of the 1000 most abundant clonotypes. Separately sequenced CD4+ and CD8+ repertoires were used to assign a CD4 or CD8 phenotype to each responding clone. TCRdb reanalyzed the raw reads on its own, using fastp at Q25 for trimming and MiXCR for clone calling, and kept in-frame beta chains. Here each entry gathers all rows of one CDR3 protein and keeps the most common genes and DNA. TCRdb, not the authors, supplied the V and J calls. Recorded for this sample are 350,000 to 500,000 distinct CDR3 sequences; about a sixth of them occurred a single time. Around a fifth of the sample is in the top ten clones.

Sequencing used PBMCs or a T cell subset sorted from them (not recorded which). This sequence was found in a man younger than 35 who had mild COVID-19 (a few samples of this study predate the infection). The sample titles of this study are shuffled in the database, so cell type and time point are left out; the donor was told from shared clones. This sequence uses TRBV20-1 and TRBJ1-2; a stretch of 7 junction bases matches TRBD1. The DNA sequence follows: TGCAGTGCTAGTAAAGGGGGCCTGGATGGCTACACCTTC. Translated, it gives CSASKGGLDGYTF.